This entry describes one TCR beta chain. At one of its ends the junction is not consistent with the germline gene, which may arise from a read error. This specimen comes from a study of blood T cell repertoires in COVID-19. Study-wide background: Whether acute or convalescent, the COVID-19 samples came from the United States, Italy and Spain.

As handled by the study authors: Quantification of nucleated cells was approximated via reference gene primer amplification. Method: immunoSEQ multiplex PCR; TCRdb's copy keeps in-frame clones and lacks some. That table is the source of V, J and clone size, and D and trimming were worked out from the DNA. Found here are about 210,000 clones, about 79% of them singletons; the top ten hold roughly a tenth. CDR1 LGHNA and CDR2 YSLEER come from the germline V gene. The CDR3 loop spans 15 amino acids. Sample: peripheral blood. The J gene is TRBJ1-3, the V gene TRBV4-3, with 8 bases aligning to TRBD1. The clonotype was recovered from a middle-aged man with active or convalescent COVID-19. The chain's CDR3 is CASSEDRGTGNTIYF. Written as DNA, the CDR3 is TGCGCCAGCAGCGAAGACAGGGGCACTGGAAACACCATATATTTT.